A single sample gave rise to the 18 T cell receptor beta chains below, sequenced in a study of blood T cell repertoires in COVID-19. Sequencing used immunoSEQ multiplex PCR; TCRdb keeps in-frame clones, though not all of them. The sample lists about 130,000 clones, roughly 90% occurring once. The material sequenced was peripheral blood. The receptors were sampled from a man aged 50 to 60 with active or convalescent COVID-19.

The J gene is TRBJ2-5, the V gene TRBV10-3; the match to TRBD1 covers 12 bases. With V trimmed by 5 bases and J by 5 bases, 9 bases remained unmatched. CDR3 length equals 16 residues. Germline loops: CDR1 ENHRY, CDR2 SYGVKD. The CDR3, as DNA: TGTGCCATCAGTCTACCGGGACAGGGGGCAAAGGAGACCCAGTACTTC. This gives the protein CAISLPGQGAKETQYF.

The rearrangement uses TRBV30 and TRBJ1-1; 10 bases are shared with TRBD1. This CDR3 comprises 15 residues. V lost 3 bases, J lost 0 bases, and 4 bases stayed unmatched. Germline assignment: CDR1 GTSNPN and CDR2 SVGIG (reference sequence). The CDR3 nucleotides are TGTGCCTGGAGCCGGGACAGGGGACTGAACACTGAAGCTTTCTTT. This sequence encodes CAWSRDRGLNTEAFF.

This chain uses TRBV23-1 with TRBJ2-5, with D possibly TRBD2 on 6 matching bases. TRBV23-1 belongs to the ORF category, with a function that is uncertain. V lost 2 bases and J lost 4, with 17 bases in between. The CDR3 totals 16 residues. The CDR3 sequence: CASSQPGPVGGETQYF. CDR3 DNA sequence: TGCGCCAGCAGTCAACCGGGACCCGTCGGGGGAGAGACCCAGTACTTC.

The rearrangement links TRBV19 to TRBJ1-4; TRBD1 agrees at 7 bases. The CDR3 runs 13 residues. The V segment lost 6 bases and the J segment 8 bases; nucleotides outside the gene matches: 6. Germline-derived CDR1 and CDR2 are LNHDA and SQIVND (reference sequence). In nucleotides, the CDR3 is TGTGCCAGTAGCAACAGGGGCACCGAAAAACTGTTTTTT. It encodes CASSNRGTEKLFF.

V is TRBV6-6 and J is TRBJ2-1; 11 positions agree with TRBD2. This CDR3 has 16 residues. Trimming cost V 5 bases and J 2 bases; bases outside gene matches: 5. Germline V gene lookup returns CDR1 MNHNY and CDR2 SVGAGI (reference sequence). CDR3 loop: CASSRSTSGTYNEQFF. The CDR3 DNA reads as TGTGCCAGCAGTCGATCGACTAGCGGGACCTACAATGAGCAGTTCTTC.

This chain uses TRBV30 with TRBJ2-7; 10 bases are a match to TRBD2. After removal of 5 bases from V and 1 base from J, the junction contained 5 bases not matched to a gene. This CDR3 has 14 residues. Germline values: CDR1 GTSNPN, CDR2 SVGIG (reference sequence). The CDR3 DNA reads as TGTGCCTGGCTAAGCGGGGGGGCTTCCTACGAGCAGTACTTC. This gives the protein CAWLSGGASYEQYF.

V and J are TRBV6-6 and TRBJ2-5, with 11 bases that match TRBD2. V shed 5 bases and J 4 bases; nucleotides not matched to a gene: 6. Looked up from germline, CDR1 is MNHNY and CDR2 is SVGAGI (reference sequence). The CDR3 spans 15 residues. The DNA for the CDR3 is TGTGCCAGCAGTCCCCGAACTAGCGGGAGAGAGACCCAGTACTTC. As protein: CASSPRTSGRETQYF.

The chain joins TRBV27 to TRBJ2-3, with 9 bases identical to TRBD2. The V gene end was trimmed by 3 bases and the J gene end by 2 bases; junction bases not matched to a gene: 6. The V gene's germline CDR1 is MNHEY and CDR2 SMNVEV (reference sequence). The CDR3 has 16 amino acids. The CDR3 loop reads CASSFPASGATDTQYF. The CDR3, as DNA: TGTGCCAGCAGTTTCCCGGCTAGCGGGGCCACAGATACGCAGTATTTT.

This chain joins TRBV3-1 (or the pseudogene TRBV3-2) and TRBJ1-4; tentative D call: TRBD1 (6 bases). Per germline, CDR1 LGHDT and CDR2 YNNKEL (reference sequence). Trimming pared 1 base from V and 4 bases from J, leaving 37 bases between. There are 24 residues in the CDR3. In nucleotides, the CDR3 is TGTGCCAGCAGCCAAGGGACAGCTAGGCAAGGGATGGCAATCCAATTTCCGTATAATGAAAAACTGTTTTTT. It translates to CASSQGTARQGMAIQFPYNEKLFF.

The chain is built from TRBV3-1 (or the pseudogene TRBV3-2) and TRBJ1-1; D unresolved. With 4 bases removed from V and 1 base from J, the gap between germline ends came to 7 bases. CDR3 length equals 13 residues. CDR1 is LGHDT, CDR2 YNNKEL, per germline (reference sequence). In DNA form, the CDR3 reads TGTGCCAGCAGCCCGACGGGGAACACTGAAGCTTTCTTT. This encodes CASSPTGNTEAFF.

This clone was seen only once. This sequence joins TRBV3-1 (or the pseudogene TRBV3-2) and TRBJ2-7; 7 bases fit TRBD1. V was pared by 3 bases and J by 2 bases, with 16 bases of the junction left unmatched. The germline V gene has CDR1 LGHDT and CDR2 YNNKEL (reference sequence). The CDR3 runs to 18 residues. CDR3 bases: TGTGCCAGCAGCCAGGAAAGATCCGGGACAGTTCAGACCTACGAGCAGTACTTC. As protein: CASSQERSGTVQTYEQYF.

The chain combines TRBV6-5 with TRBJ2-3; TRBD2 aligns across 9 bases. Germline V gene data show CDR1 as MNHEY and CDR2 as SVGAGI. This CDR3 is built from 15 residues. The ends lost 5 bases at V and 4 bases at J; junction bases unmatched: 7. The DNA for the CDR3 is TGTGCCAGCAGTCTTCAAGCGGGAGGCGCAGATACGCAGTATTTT. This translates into CASSLQAGGADTQYF.

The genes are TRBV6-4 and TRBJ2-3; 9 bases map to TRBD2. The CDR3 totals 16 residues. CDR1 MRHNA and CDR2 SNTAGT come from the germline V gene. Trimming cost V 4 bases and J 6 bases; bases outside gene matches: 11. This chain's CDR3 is CASSVPTSGGRDTQYF. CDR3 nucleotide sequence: TGTGCCAGCAGTGTCCCGACTAGCGGAGGGCGGGATACGCAGTATTTT.

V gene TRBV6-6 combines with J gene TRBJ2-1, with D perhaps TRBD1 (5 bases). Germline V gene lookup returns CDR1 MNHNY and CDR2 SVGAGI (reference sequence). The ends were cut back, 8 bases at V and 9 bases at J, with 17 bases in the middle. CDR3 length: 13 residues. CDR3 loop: CASWVGHVGEQFF. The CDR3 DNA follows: TGTGCCAGCTGGGTGGGGCACGTGGGTGAGCAGTTCTTC.

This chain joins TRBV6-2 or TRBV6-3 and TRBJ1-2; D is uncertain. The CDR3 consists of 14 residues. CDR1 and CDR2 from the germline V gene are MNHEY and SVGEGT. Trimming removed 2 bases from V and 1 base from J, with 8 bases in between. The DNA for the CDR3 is TGTGCCAGCAGTTACCACGAGCGTAACTATGGCTACACCTTC. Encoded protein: CASSYHERNYGYTF.

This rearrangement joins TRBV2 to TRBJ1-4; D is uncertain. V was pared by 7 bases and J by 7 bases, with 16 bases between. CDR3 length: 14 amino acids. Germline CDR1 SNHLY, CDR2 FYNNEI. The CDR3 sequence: CASKKELGSEKLFF. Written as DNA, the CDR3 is TGTGCCAGCAAGAAGGAATTGGGGAGTGAAAAACTGTTTTTT.

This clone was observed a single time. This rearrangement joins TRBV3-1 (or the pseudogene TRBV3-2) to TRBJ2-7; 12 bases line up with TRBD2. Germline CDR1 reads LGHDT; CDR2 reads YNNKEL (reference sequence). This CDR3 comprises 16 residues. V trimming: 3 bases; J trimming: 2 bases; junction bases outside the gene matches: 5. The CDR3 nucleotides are TGTGCCAGCAGCCATGCACTAGCGGGAGGAACCTACGAGCAGTACTTC. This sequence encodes CASSHALAGGTYEQYF.

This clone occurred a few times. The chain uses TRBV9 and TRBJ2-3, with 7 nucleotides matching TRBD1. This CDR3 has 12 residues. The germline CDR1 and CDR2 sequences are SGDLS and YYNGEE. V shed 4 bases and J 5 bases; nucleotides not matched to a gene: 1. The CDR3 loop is CASSRDRDTQYF. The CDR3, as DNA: TGTGCCAGCAGCCGGGACAGAGATACGCAGTATTTT.